The present T cell receptor (beta chain) was sequenced within a study of blood T cell repertoires in COVID-19. Study context: In each case, the material was cDNA or gDNA derived from T cells, B-cell-depleted T cells, or PBMCs.

CDR3 length: 15 residues. Germline CDR1 is SGDLS and CDR2 is YYNGEE. The J segment lost 5 bases and the V segment lost 6 bases, leaving 10 bases of the junction unmatched. The table came from immunoSEQ multiplex PCR; TCRdb's copy has only in-frame clones and leaves some out. Found here are hundreds of thousands of clones, about 68% of them singletons; the top ten hold approximately 3.2%. The chain is built from TRBV9 and TRBJ2-2; 7 bases fit TRBD1. The receptor was derived from a woman older than 75 with acute or convalescent COVID-19. Sample: peripheral blood. The CDR3 reads CASNRGRGRTGELFF. In DNA form, the CDR3 reads TGTGCCAGCAACAGGGGAAGGGGACGGACCGGGGAGCTGTTTTTT.